The source of this T cell receptor (beta chain) is a study of technical replicates of blood from several donors. Libraries were prepared by immunoSEQ multiplex PCR; TCRdb keeps only in-frame clonotypes and omits some of them. The sample shows about 98,000 clones, 90% to 96% of them seen only once. Losses at the gene ends were 5 bases for V and 0 bases for J; bases not matched to a gene: 5. CDR3 length: 16 residues. Per germline, CDR1 SGHTA and CDR2 FQGNSA. This chain joins TRBV7-2 and TRBJ1-5; 9 bases match TRBD1. The sequenced material came from T cells isolated from PBMCs. This receptor was taken from a human donor in good health. For the CDR3, the DNA is TGTGCCAGCAGCCCAGGGACAGGGTATAGCAATCAGCCCCAGCATTTT. Translation: CASSPGTGYSNQPQHF.